The 10 T cell receptor beta chains reported below all come from one sample, sequenced in a study of blood T cell repertoires in COVID-19. Assay: immunoSEQ multiplex PCR; the TCRdb copy retains only in-frame clones and omits some. This sample has 150,000 or so clones; about 88% occur once, and the top ten carry about 0.98%. Specimen: peripheral blood. The receptors here all came from a man aged 18 to 29 with acute or convalescent COVID-19.

This rearrangement joins TRBV12-3 or TRBV12-4 to TRBJ2-2, with unresolved D. Trimming took off 5 bases at V and 4 bases at J, with 8 bases between the two ends. The CDR3 sequence is 13 residues long. The CDR3 loop is CASSARLTGELFF. CDR3 coding DNA: TGTGCCAGCAGTGCGAGACTCACCGGGGAGCTGTTTTTT.

The CDR3 coding sequence is TGTGCCACCAGCTCTTTCATAGAGGGTGGGGGGTCCTACGAGCAGTACTTC. Protein: CATSSFIEGGGSYEQYF. V gene TRBV15 combines with J gene TRBJ2-7; perhaps TRBD2 as D (6 bases). The germline V and J ends were trimmed by 5 bases and 1 base, with 21 bases remaining between them. Germline CDR1 reads LNHNV; CDR2 reads YYDKDF (reference sequence). The CDR3 length is 17 residues.

The chain employs TRBV29-1 and TRBJ2-1; the D gene is possibly TRBD2 (5 bases). Trimming removed 0 bases from V and 4 bases from J, with 7 bases in between. Per the germline V gene, CDR1 is SQVTM and CDR2 is ANQGSEA. CDR3 length: 13 residues. CDR3 in DNA: TGCAGCGTTGAAGACAGCGGATACAATGAGCAGTTCTTC. It translates to CSVEDSGYNEQFF.

The CDR3 DNA reads TGTGCCAGCAGGTCAGGGGCGTTGAACACTGAAGCTTTCTTT. Its protein product is CASRSGALNTEAFF. This chain joins TRBV6-5 and TRBJ1-1, with a possible D match to TRBD1 (6 bases). The CDR3 is made up of 14 amino acids. Deletions cut 6 bases from V and 0 bases from J, with 11 bases between. Germline lookup yields CDR1 MNHEY and CDR2 SVGAGI.

V usage is TRBV7-7 and J usage is TRBJ2-1, with 7 nucleotides matching TRBD1. J was trimmed by 1 base and V by 1 base; bases with no gene match: 1. Looked up from germline, CDR1 is SSHAT and CDR2 is FNYEAQ (reference sequence). CDR3 length: 15 amino acids. The CDR3 sequence is CASSLEQGSYNEQFF. The CDR3 coding sequence is TGTGCCAGCAGCTTAGAACAGGGGTCCTACAATGAGCAGTTCTTC. Variable domain in full (rest from reference TRBV7-7 and TRBJ2-1): GAGVSQSPRYKVTKRGQDVTLRCDPISSHATLYWYQQALGQGPEFLTYFNYEAQPDKSGLPSDRFSAERPEGSISTLTIQRTEQRDSAMYRCASSLEQGSYNEQFFGPGTRLTVL.

This clone has more than one count but fewer than ten. The chain recombines TRBV12-3 or TRBV12-4 with TRBJ1-5; tentative D call: TRBD1 (5 bases). V was pared by 5 bases and J by 6 bases, with 11 bases between. CDR3 length equals 13 residues. The CDR3 DNA reads as TGTGCCAGCAGTCCAGGGTCCAGTCAGCCCCAGCATTTT. Residues: CASSPGSSQPQHF.

The rearrangement uses TRBV7-2 and TRBJ1-4, with D unresolved. V was pared by 2 bases and J by 4 bases, with 11 bases between. Germline-derived CDR1 and CDR2 are SGHTA and FQGNSA. This CDR3 comprises 15 residues. CDR3 in DNA: TGTGCCAGCAGCTTAAACGGGAGGGTTAATGAAAAACTGTTTTTT. This codes for CASSLNGRVNEKLFF.

This clone was found once. The V gene is TRBV30, the J gene TRBJ2-7; TRBD1 matches 8 bases. Germline values: CDR1 GTSNPN, CDR2 SVGIG (reference sequence). The length of the CDR3 is 12 residues. V lost 4 bases and J lost 5; bases outside the gene matches: 4. The CDR3 is CAWNGQGNEQYF. CDR3 sequence (DNA): TGTGCCTGGAATGGACAGGGCAACGAGCAGTACTTC.

The chain recombines TRBV24-1 with TRBJ1-1; possibly TRBD1 for D (5 bases). The CDR3 length is 14 residues. CDR1 and CDR2 from the germline V gene are KGHDR and SFDVKD. Trimming stripped 7 bases from V and 0 bases from J, with 11 bases between. The CDR3 spells CATRPTAMNTEAFF. CDR3 DNA sequence: TGTGCCACCAGGCCGACAGCCATGAACACTGAAGCTTTCTTT.

As to this clone: With a much larger clone just one base away, this may be a read error. V gene TRBV2 combines with J gene TRBJ1-1; D is undetermined. The germline V gene has CDR1 SNHLY and CDR2 FYNNEI. V was pared by 2 bases and J by 1 base, with 5 bases between. CDR3 length: 13 residues. The CDR3 DNA is TGTGCCAGCAGTGAAAAGAGGAACACTGAAGCTTTCTTT. Translation: CASSEKRNTEAFF.